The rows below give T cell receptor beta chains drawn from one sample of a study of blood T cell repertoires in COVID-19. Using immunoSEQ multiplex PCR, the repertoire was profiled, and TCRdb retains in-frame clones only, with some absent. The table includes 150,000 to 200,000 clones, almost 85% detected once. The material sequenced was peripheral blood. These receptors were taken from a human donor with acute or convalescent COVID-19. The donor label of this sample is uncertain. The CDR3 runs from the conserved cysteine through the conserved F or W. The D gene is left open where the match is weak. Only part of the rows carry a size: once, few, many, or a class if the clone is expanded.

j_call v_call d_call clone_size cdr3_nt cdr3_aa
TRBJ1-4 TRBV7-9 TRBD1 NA TGTGCCAGCAGCCCAACAGGGGGCTATGAAAAACTGTTTTTT CASSPTGGYEKLFF
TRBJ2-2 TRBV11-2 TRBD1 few TGTGCCAGCAGTTCGACGACAGGGCCGGTCGGGGAGCTGTTTTTT CASSSTTGPVGELFF
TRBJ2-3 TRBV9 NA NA TGTGCCAGCAGCAACAAACCTGGCGGGTCCACAGATACGCAGTATTTT CASSNKPGGSTDTQYF
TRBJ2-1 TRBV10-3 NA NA TGTGCCATCAGTGAACAGCTTCGTGAGCAGTTCTTC CAISEQLREQFF
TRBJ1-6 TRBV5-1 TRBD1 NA TGCGCCAGCAGTCAACTTCCGGGACAGGGTGAAAATTCACCCCTCCACTTT CASSQLPGQGENSPLHF
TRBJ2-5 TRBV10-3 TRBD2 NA TGTGCCATCAGTGAGTGGGAAGCGGGAAAAGAGACCCAGTACTTC CAISEWEAGKETQYF
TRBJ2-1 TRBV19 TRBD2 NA TGTGCCAGCAAACTAGCGGGCCCGGTGGGTGAGCAGTTCTTC CASKLAGPVGEQFF
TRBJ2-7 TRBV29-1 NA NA TGCAGCGTGCGAAAGGACAGAACAAGTACCTACGAGCAGTACTTC CSVRKDRTSTYEQYF
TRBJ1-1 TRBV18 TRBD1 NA TGTGCCAGCTCACCACTGGACAGGGGCACTGAAGCTTTCTTT CASSPLDRGTEAFF
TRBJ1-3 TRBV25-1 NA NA TGTGCCACCTCTTCCTCTGGAAACACCATATATTTT CATSSSGNTIYF
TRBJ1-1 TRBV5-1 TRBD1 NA TGCGCCAGCAGCTTGGAGGGACAGGGGGTTGGTGAAGCTTTCTTT CASSLEGQGVGEAFF
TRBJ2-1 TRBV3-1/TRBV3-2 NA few TGTGCCAGCAGCCACCGCAATGAGCAGTTCTTC CASSHRNEQFF
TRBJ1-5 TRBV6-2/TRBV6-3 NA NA TGTGCCAGTAGCCGGGGGGGAGGAAATCAGCCCCAGCATTTT CASSRGGGNQPQHF
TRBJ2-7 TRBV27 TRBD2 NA TGTGCCAGCAGTCTGAGAGGGAGGGGCCTCCTCTACGAGCAGTACTTC CASSLRGRGLLYEQYF
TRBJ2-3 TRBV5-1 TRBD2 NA TGCGCCAGCGACGGCCCCTCGGGGGGAGATACGCAGTATTTT CASDGPSGGDTQYF
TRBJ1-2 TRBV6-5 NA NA TGTGCCAGCAGGACAACAGTGAACTATGGCTACACCTTC CASRTTVNYGYTF
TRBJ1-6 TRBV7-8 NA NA TGTGCCAGCAGCTTGCCTGACATATCGATTAATTCACCCCTCCACTTT CASSLPDISINSPLHF
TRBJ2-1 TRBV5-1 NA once TGCGCCAGCAGCTTCGGGAATTCCTACAATGAGCAGTTCTTC CASSFGNSYNEQFF
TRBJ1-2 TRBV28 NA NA TGTGCCAGCAGTTTAGGGCAGCTTGATATCTATGGCTACACCTTC CASSLGQLDIYGYTF
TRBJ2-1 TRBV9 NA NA TGTGCCAGCAGCACTTCCGACAGGGGACTATACAATGAGCAGTTCTTC CASSTSDRGLYNEQFF
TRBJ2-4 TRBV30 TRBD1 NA TGTGCCTGGAACTCCGGGACAGTGAACATTCAGTACTTC CAWNSGTVNIQYF
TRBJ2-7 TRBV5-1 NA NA TGCGCCAGCAGGCAGGAGGGGGGGTGGGCGGCTTTC CASRQEGGWAAF
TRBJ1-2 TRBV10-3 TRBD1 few TGTGCCATCAGGGGGGACAGGGGTAACTATGGCTACACCTTC CAIRGDRGNYGYTF
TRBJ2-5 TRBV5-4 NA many TGTGCCAGCAGGCTCGGGGAGACCCAGTACTTC CASRLGETQYF
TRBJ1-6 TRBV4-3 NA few TGCGCCAGCAGCCCAGGTCGGGGTTATAATTCACCCCTCCACTTT CASSPGRGYNSPLHF
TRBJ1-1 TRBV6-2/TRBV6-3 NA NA TGTGCCAGCAGCCCAGGGGCTGGACGAACTGAAGCTTTCTTT CASSPGAGRTEAFF
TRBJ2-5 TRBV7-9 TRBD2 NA TGTGCCAGCAGCTTGCTAGCGGGAGGGGAGACCCAGTACTTC CASSLLAGGETQYF
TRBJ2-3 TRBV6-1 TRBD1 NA TGTGCCAGCAGTGAAACCGGGGCAGGGGGCAAGGGAGATACGCAGTATTTT CASSETGAGGKGDTQYF
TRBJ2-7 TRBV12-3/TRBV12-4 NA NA TGTGCCAGCGCCACTCAGGGAGGTACCGAGCAGTACTTC CASATQGGTEQYF
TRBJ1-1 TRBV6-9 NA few TGTGCCAGCGAAAAACGTGCGGATGAAGCTTTCTTT CASEKRADEAFF
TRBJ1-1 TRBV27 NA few TGTGCCAGCAGGGAGGCCCCCAGGAACACTGAAGCTTTCTTT CASREAPRNTEAFF
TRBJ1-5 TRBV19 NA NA TGTGCCAGTAGTGGGCAGGCCGCGACCCAGCATTTT CASSGQAATQHF
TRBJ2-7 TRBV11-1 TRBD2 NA TGTGCCAGCAGCTTAAGACTAGCGGGAGAATACGAGCAGTACTTC CASSLRLAGEYEQYF
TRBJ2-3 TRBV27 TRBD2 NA TGTGCCAGCAGTTTGGAGGGAGGGCCTGAAGATACGCAGTATTTT CASSLEGGPEDTQYF
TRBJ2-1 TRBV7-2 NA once TGTGCCAGCAGCTTAGACAGCTACAATGAGCAGTTCTTC CASSLDSYNEQFF
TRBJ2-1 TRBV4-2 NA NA TGTGCCAGCAGCCAAGAAGAACTGCAGGGGGGCCTGAGGGGTTCCTACAATGAGCAGTTCTTC CASSQEELQGGLRGSYNEQFF
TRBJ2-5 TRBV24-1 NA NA TGTGCCACCAGTGATCGGACAGAATACCAAGAGACCCAGTACTTC CATSDRTEYQETQYF
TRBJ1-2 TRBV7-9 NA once TGTGCCAGCAGCTTAGCCAGAGGAGGATATGGCTACACCTTC CASSLARGGYGYTF
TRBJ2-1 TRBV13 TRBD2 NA TGTGCCAGCAGCTTAGACCCGGGACTAGCGAGTGAGCAGTTCTTC CASSLDPGLASEQFF
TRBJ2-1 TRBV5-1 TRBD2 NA TGCGCCAGCAGCTTGGGGACTAGCGGGAGTTATGAGCAGTTCTTC CASSLGTSGSYEQFF
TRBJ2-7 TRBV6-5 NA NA TGTGCCAGCAGCTACCAGACAGTAACCTACGAGCAGTACTTC CASSYQTVTYEQYF
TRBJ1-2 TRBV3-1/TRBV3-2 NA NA TGTGCCAGCAGCCGATCAGGGGCTGCTAACTATGGCTACACCTTC CASSRSGAANYGYTF
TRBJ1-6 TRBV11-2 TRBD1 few TGTGCCAGCAGACCCGGACAGGGGGCGCATTCACCCCTCCACTTT CASRPGQGAHSPLHF
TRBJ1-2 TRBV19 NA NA TGTGCCAGTAGTATAGAAATACTTCGTGGCTACACCTTC CASSIEILRGYTF
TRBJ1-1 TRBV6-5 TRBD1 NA TGTGCCAGCAAAACCGGCTGGACAGGGAACACTGAAGCTTTCTTT CASKTGWTGNTEAFF
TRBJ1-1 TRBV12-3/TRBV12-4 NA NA TGTGCCAGCAGTCCGGGGGGGACTGAAGCTTTCTTT CASSPGGTEAFF
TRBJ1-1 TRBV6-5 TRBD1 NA TGTGCCAGCAGGTCCCGGGACAGGTTTGAAGCTTTCTTT CASRSRDRFEAFF
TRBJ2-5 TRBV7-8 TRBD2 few TGTGCCAGCAGCCCAAGGACTAGCGGGAGGGATCAAGAGACCCAGTACTTC CASSPRTSGRDQETQYF